The entry below gives a single TCR beta chain sequence along with its context. Its antigen is not yet known. No per-base quality is available; no much larger clone lies one base away. For CDR1 and CDR2, the germline V gene lists SGHRS and YFSETQ. Reading from cysteine to phenylalanine, the CDR3 counts 13 amino acids. The CDR3 DNA has 39 bases and is translated from base 1. The germline V and J ends show losses of 3 bases and 7 bases respectively, and no gene match explains 4 bases of the junction. This record belongs to a study of shared clonotypes between healthy human individuals (dated by TCRdb to 2019 to 2021). In terms of the full investigation: A couple of women and a few men aged 18 to 49 years were included in the cohort. Per donor, leukapheresis produced somewhere between about 0.9 and 10 billion PBMCs. Blood TCR repertoires of about five healthy adults were deeply sequenced to estimate repertoire size and the extent of clonotype sharing between individuals. For each donor, CD4 naive and CD4 memory were each given three plates, CD8 naive was given two plates, and CD8 memory was given one plate. To increase sequencing depth and limit assay-specific biases, TCR repertoire library preparation and sequencing were carried out by different laboratories using diverse techniques. Overall study results and their limits: Rarefaction of sorted-subset datasets indicated incomplete sequencing despite the large sequencing depth. Naive subsets generally had larger estimated clonotype richness than memory subsets did. Roughly 5% of naive CD4, roughly 3.6% of naive CD8, approximately 2% of memory CD4, and around 0.42% of memory CD8 clonotypes were shared across a few donors. Pairwise subsampling indicated that sequencing depth was expected to affect the degree of clonotype sharing among donors. Because the study included only a small number of donors, the genetic and exposure-history diversity represented was limited. Sampling was restricted to blood, and TCR repertoires in tissue are likely to differ from TCR repertoires in blood. Compared with non-shared clonotypes, clonotypes shared by all four sorted-subset donors had higher generation probabilities.

TCR CDR3 regions were amplified from genomic DNA by multiplex PCR using the deep immunoSEQ assay. Extracted genomic DNA from each cell subset was distributed evenly across all wells of several immunoSEQ 96-well plates, and each plate was treated as a replicate. For sorted subsets, each replicate PCR was loaded with 200 to 250 ng genomic DNA, equivalent to 30,000 to 35,000 T cell genomes. Purified libraries were measured with a Qubit 3.0 fluorometer, size-checked on a Bioanalyzer 2100, and measured again with the KAPA Library Quantification kit. A separate single-read 150-cycle Illumina NextSeq 550 flow cell was used to sequence each immunoSEQ 96-well plate. Per the source publication's procedure: Because the immunoSEQ output included only junctional sequences and no quality scores, the filtering could not be the same as the filtering used for full-length reads. To assign V/J genes and CDR3, sequences were annotated against IMGT germline references using PyIR, a Python wrapper for IgBLAST v1.9. Reads were removed for weak V/J assignments (E-value above 1e-6), missing CDR3, stop codons, out-of-frame junctions, or ambiguous translated residues. V3J clonotypes were defined by identical inferred V gene, J gene, and CDR3 amino acid sequence. Percentage overlap between repertoires was computed as shared unique clonotypes divided by the size of the smaller repertoire. RTK rarefaction, the Chao1 estimator, and Recon v2.1 estimates of unobserved clonotypes were used to assess repertoire richness. For all TCRbeta clonotypes obtained by the gDNA method from a handful of donors, generation probabilities were computed with OLGA. TCRdb took over this immuneACCESS table, retaining in-frame rearrangements with V and J assigned. Such tables are incomplete; in checked studies, under half of the missing clones stem from an unresolved V gene, and the remainder is unexplained. The D gene and trimming were derived from the DNA, and the V and J assignments and clone size from that table. The sample table shows some 2,500,000 clones, and 80% to 95% are seen once. The ten largest account for 0.3% to 0.45% of the sample.

Healthy HIV-negative adults with no recently reported acute infections or vaccinations were included as donors. Every donor was a Caucasian adult living in Nashville, Tennessee, USA. CD4+ T cells were enriched by magnetic negative selection, after which naive cells were positively selected on CD45RA and the negative fraction was taken as the memory subset. Blood was obtained by leukapheresis, after which PBMCs were separated by Ficoll-Histopaque density gradient centrifugation and cryopreserved in liquid nitrogen vapor phase. Analytical flow cytometry was used to check the purity and quantity of every magnetically sorted T cell population. From each sorted fraction, genomic DNA was isolated and quantified by UV absorbance on a Nanodrop 2000c.

This receptor was taken from a young man in good health. Some clones in this sample may be carry-over from other donors' samples. Input material: naive CD4+ T cells from PBMCs. The cell subset or site label for this specimen denotes: CD45RA+ positively selected. The sequence is built from TRBV5-1 and TRBJ1-1; 9 bases in between match TRBD1. The nucleotide sequence is given as TGCGCCAGCAGCTGGGGACAGGGAAGTGAAGCTTTCTTT. Its coded protein is CASSWGQGSEAFF.